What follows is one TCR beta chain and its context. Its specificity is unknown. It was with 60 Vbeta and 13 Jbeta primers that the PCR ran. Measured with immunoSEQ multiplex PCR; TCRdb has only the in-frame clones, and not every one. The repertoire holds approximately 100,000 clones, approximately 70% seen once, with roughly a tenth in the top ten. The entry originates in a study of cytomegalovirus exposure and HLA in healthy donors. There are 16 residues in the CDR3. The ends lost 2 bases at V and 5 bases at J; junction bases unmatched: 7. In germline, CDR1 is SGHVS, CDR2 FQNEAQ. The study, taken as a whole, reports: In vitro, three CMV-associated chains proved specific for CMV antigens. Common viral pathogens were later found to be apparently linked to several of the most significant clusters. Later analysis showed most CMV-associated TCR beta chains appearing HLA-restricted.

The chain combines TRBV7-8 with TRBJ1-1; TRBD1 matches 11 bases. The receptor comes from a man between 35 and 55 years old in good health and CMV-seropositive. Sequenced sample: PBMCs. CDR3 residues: CASSLLGQGVRTEAFF. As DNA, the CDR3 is TGTGCCAGCAGCTTACTGGGACAGGGGGTTAGAACTGAAGCTTTCTTT.